This entry is about one T cell receptor (beta chain). Its antigen is still unknown. Deletions cut 7 bases from V and 8 bases from J, with 24 bases between. This CDR3 is 15 amino acids long. Germline V CDR1 and CDR2: GTSNPN, SVGIG (reference sequence). The data were taken from a study of graft-versus-host responses after intestinal transplantation. Across the study: Every one of the recipients received anti-thymocyte globulin induction and afterwards took tacrolimus and steroids for approximately three years. Study-level findings and limits: The highest levels of circulating GvH clones went along with early declines in HvG clones after transplant.

TCRdb keeps only in-frame clones here, not all; method: immunoSEQ multiplex PCR. This sample has over 100,000 clones; approximately 95% occur once, and the top ten carry more than 0.1%. The material sequenced was unstimulated CD4+ T cells sorted from spleen or lymph node cells, taken before intestinal transplant. The receptor's source is a human donor who received an intestinal transplant. V gene TRBV30 combines with J gene TRBJ2-1; tentative D call: TRBD2 (7 bases). CDR3 region: CASRGAQGLSDEQFF. The DNA for the CDR3 is TGTGCCTCCCGGGGGGCGCAGGGGCTCAGCGATGAGCAGTTCTTC.